These T cell receptor beta chains were read from a single sample in a study of blood T cell repertoires in COVID-19. The protocol was immunoSEQ multiplex PCR, while the TCRdb copy is restricted to in-frame clones and leaves out a portion. The sample comprises under 150,000 clones, about 91% of which are singletons, and 25% to 30% rests with the top ten. Sequenced: peripheral blood. The receptors derive from a human donor in a cohort sampled during active COVID-19. The CDR3 runs from the conserved cysteine through the conserved F or W. Fields, in order: D gene, clone size, V gene, J gene, CDR3 protein, CDR3 DNA. A D gene is named only where the DNA matches it firmly. Size is stated for part of the rows, as once, few or many counts, or as a class when the clone is expanded.

D: -; size: -; V: TRBV15; J: TRBJ1-4; CDR3: CATSRVRHGEKLFF; DNA: TGTGCCACCAGCAGAGTCAGACACGGCGAAAAACTGTTTTTT
D: TRBD2; size: few; V: TRBV3-1/TRBV3-2; J: TRBJ2-1; CDR3: CASSPSGGVYNEQFF; DNA: TGTGCCAGCAGTCCGAGCGGGGGGGTCTACAATGAGCAGTTCTTC
D: -; size: -; V: TRBV27; J: TRBJ1-4; CDR3: CASRSWGVGNEKLFF; DNA: TGTGCCAGCAGAAGTTGGGGGGTCGGTAATGAAAAACTGTTTTTT
D: TRBD1; size: -; V: TRBV5-1; J: TRBJ2-1; CDR3: CASSLPTGNEQFF; DNA: TGCGCCAGCAGCTTGCCGACAGGGAATGAGCAGTTCTTC
D: TRBD1; size: few; V: TRBV3-1/TRBV3-2; J: TRBJ1-1; CDR3: CASSPDRGTTEAFF; DNA: TGTGCCAGCAGCCCCGACAGGGGGACCACTGAAGCTTTCTTT
D: -; size: -; V: TRBV4-1; J: TRBJ1-1; CDR3: CASNQGGMNTEAFF; DNA: TGCGCCAGCAACCAGGGAGGCATGAACACTGAAGCTTTCTTT
D: -; size: few; V: TRBV27; J: TRBJ1-5; CDR3: CASSFRGDGNQPQHF; DNA: TGTGCCAGCAGTTTCCGGGGAGATGGCAATCAGCCCCAGCATTTT
D: -; size: -; V: TRBV19; J: TRBJ2-6; CDR3: CASSIISGSGANVLTF; DNA: TGTGCCAGTAGTATTATCTCGGGGTCTGGGGCCAACGTCCTGACTTTC
D: TRBD1; size: -; V: TRBV19; J: TRBJ1-1; CDR3: CASSKEGTAAEAFF; DNA: TGTGCCAGTAGTAAAGAGGGGACAGCAGCTGAAGCTTTCTTT
D: -; size: -; V: TRBV18; J: TRBJ2-1; CDR3: CASSPGRGFDEQFF; DNA: TGTGCCAGCTCACCCGGACGGGGGTTCGATGAGCAGTTCTTC
D: -; size: -; V: TRBV5-6; J: TRBJ2-1; CDR3: CASSSSGSNEQFF; DNA: TGTGCCAGCAGCTCATCCGGGTCGAATGAGCAGTTCTTC
D: TRBD1; size: -; V: TRBV7-9; J: TRBJ1-6; CDR3: CASSLGDRDSPLHF; DNA: TGTGCCAGCAGCTTAGGTGACAGGGATTCACCCCTCCACTTT
D: -; size: -; V: TRBV7-9; J: TRBJ2-2; CDR3: CASSLAVSGIRELFF; DNA: TGTGCCAGCAGCTTAGCGGTATCGGGGATCCGGGAGCTGTTTTTT
D: TRBD1; size: -; V: TRBV12-3/TRBV12-4; J: TRBJ1-2; CDR3: CASTQTGGGYTF; DNA: TGTGCCAGCACCCAGACAGGGGGCGGCTACACCTTC
D: -; size: -; V: TRBV19; J: TRBJ1-2; CDR3: CASTRLGQLYGYTF; DNA: TGTGCCAGTACCAGACTTGGACAGCTCTATGGCTACACCTTC
D: TRBD2; size: -; V: TRBV5-1; J: TRBJ2-5; CDR3: CASSLGSSGGAETQYF; DNA: TGCGCCAGCAGCTTGGGTTCTAGCGGGGGGGCAGAGACCCAGTACTTC
D: -; size: -; V: TRBV11-2; J: TRBJ2-7; CDR3: CASSLISGWAIEQYF; DNA: TGTGCCAGCAGCTTAATTTCAGGCTGGGCCATCGAGCAGTACTTC
D: TRBD2; size: -; V: TRBV6-5; J: TRBJ2-5; CDR3: CASSYLSGGAGETQYF; DNA: TGTGCCAGCAGTTACTTGAGCGGGGGGGCAGGGGAGACCCAGTACTTC
D: TRBD2; size: -; V: TRBV6-5; J: TRBJ2-5; CDR3: CASKTGLDQETQYF; DNA: TGTGCCAGCAAGACTGGACTAGATCAAGAGACCCAGTACTTC
D: TRBD1; size: -; V: TRBV4-3; J: TRBJ1-4; CDR3: CASSQGTGVGEKLFF; DNA: TGCGCCAGCAGCCAAGGGACAGGGGTTGGTGAAAAACTGTTTTTT
D: TRBD1; size: -; V: TRBV27; J: TRBJ2-7; CDR3: CASRAGTGFSYEQYF; DNA: TGTGCCAGCAGAGCCGGGACAGGGTTTTCCTACGAGCAGTACTTC
D: -; size: -; V: TRBV18; J: TRBJ1-5; CDR3: CASSGGGPQWAQHF; DNA: TGTGCCAGCTCCGGCGGGGGGCCGCAATGGGCCCAGCATTTT
D: -; size: -; V: TRBV6-5; J: TRBJ2-3; CDR3: CASSYGGTQYF; DNA: TGTGCCAGCAGTTACGGGGGGACGCAGTATTTT
D: -; size: -; V: TRBV9; J: TRBJ1-2; CDR3: CASSVGQGNYGYTF; DNA: TGTGCCAGCAGCGTAGGGCAGGGGAACTATGGCTACACCTTC
D: -; size: once; V: TRBV30; J: TRBJ2-6; CDR3: CACRTAYSGANVLTF; DNA: TGTGCCTGTAGGACAGCCTACTCTGGGGCCAACGTCCTGACTTTC
D: -; size: -; V: TRBV2; J: TRBJ1-6; CDR3: CASSEGENRYIILRSPLHF; DNA: TGTGCCAGCAGTGAAGGGGAAAACAGGTATATCATCTTGAGGTCACCCCTCCACTTT
D: -; size: -; V: TRBV7-9; J: TRBJ2-2; CDR3: CASLFGNTGELFF; DNA: TGTGCCAGCCTTTTCGGGAACACCGGGGAGCTGTTTTTT
D: TRBD1; size: -; V: TRBV4-1; J: TRBJ1-2; CDR3: CASSQTAGQGVFSFYGYTF; DNA: TGCGCCAGCAGCCAGACGGCTGGACAGGGGGTTTTTTCCTTCTATGGCTACACCTTC
D: -; size: -; V: TRBV27; J: TRBJ2-2; CDR3: CASSFKGSNTGELFF; DNA: TGTGCCAGCAGTTTTAAGGGGTCGAACACCGGGGAGCTGTTTTTT
D: -; size: -; V: TRBV12-3/TRBV12-4; J: TRBJ2-3; CDR3: CASSSSVTQYF; DNA: TGTGCCAGCAGCTCTAGCGTAACGCAGTATTTT
D: -; size: -; V: TRBV5-1; J: TRBJ1-3; CDR3: CASSTSGVRGNTIYF; DNA: TGCGCCAGCAGCACGAGCGGGGTTCGGGGAAACACCATATATTTT
D: TRBD2; size: -; V: TRBV4-2; J: TRBJ2-3; CDR3: CASSQVTSGGGAQYF; DNA: TGTGCCAGCAGCCAAGTGACTAGCGGGGGGGGAGCGCAGTATTTT
D: -; size: -; V: TRBV4-3; J: TRBJ2-3; CDR3: CASSQDGAGTSTDTQYF; DNA: TGCGCCAGCAGCCAAGATGGGGCAGGGACTAGCACAGATACGCAGTATTTT